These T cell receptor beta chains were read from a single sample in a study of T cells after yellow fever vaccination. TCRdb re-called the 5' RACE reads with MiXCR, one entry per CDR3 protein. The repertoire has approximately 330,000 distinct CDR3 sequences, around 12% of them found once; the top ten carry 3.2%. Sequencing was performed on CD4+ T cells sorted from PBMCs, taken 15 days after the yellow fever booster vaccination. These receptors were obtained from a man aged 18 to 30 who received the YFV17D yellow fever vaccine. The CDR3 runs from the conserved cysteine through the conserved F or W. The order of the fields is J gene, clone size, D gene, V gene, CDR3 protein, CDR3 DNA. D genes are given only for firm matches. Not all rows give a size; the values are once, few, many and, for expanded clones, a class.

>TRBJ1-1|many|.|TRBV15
CATSSASSEAFF
TGTGCCACCAGCAGTGCGTCTTCTGAAGCTTTCTTT
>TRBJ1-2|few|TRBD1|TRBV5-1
CASSLQGGDGYTF
TGCGCCAGCAGCTTGCAAGGGGGCGATGGCTACACCTTC
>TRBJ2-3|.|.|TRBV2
CARKKGWEYF
TGTGCCAGGAAAAAGGGGTGGGAGTATTTT
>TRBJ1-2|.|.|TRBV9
CASSSGQTDFNYGYTF
TGTGCCAGCAGCTCTGGACAGACGGATTTTAACTATGGCTACACCTTC
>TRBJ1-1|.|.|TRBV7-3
CASSFSPGNTEAFF
TGTGCCAGCAGCTTTAGCCCAGGGAACACTGAAGCTTTCTTT
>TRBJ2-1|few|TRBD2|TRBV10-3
CAISESVAGGNNEQFF
TGTGCCATCAGTGAGTCGGTAGCGGGGGGAAACAATGAGCAGTTCTTC
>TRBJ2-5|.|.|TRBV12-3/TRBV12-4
CASSLLAVLETQYF
TGTGCCAGCAGTTTGTTAGCCGTGTTAGAGACCCAGTACTTC
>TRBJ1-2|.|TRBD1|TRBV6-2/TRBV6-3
CASSPVDRDGYTF
TGTGCCAGCAGTCCAGTGGACAGGGATGGCTACACCTTC
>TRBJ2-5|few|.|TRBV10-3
CAISEFRTETQYF
TGTGCCATCAGTGAGTTCAGGACGGAGACCCAGTACTTC
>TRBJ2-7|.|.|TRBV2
CASREGTYEQYF
TGTGCCAGCAGGGAGGGGACCTACGAGCAGTACTTC
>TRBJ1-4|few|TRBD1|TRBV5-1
CASSTGQGEAEKLFF
TGCGCCAGCAGCACCGGACAGGGAGAAGCCGAAAAACTGTTTTTT
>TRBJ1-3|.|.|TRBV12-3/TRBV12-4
CASTWGPFSGNTIYF
TGTGCCAGCACGTGGGGCCCCTTCTCTGGAAACACCATATATTTT
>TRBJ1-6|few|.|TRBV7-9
CASSWVSNSPLHF
TGTGCCAGCAGCTGGGTCTCTAATTCACCCCTCCACTTT
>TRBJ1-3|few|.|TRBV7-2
CASSLGPRRGNTIYF
TGTGCCAGCAGCTTAGGCCCCAGGCGGGGAAACACCATATATTTT
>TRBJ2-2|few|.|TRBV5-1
CASSRNRAGNTGELFF
TGCGCCAGCAGCCGTAACAGGGCGGGAAACACCGGGGAGCTGTTTTTT
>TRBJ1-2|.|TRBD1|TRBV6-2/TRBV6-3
CASSSPYRGQEGYTF
TGTGCCAGCAGTTCGCCCTACAGGGGGCAGGAGGGCTACACCTTC
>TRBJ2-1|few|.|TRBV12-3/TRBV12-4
CASRLRGGSFNEQFF
TGTGCCAGCAGGCTCCGAGGGGGGTCTTTTAATGAGCAGTTCTTC
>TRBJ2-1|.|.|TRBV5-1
CASSRMDISSSYNEQFF
TGCGCCAGCAGCAGGATGGACATCTCCAGCTCCTACAATGAGCAGTTCTTC
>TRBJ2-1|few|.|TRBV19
CASSTHAGSSYNEQFF
TGTGCCAGTAGTACTCACGCAGGGAGCTCCTACAATGAGCAGTTCTTC
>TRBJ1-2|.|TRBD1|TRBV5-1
CASSLPDRGIGYTF
TGCGCCAGCAGCCTACCGGACAGGGGGATTGGCTACACCTTC
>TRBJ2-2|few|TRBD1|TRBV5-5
CASTVSETGVTGELFF
TGTGCCAGCACCGTTAGCGAGACAGGGGTCACCGGGGAGCTGTTTTTT
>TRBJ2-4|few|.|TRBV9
CASSAQVAKNIQYF
TGTGCCAGCAGTGCCCAGGTTGCCAAAAACATTCAGTACTTC